There are many counts of the clone carrying this T cell receptor (beta chain). Its antigen remains unidentified. The V segment lost 5 bases and the J segment 2 bases; nucleotides outside the gene matches: 6. The CDR3 spans 15 residues. In germline, CDR1 is MNHEY, CDR2 SVGAGI. This specimen belongs to a study of T cells in Graves' hyperthyroidism and ophthalmopathy. RNA transcripts served as the template for amplifying TCR beta CDR3 regions. TCR CDR3 regions were first amplified by RT-PCR with HTBI primers. In TCRdb, the multiplex PCR reads were re-called with MiXCR into one record per CDR3 protein. Of under 130,000 distinct CDR3 sequences detected, 47% appear once; the ten largest clones hold approximately 27%. Graves' hyperthyroidism was deemed stable given no ophthalmopathy progression within 18 months. Study-wide findings and caveats: Most expanded thyroid clonotypes above 0.001 recurred in blood.

Sequenced input: blood. The V and J genes are TRBV6-5 and TRBJ2-7, with 10 nucleotides matching TRBD2. This clonotype was obtained from a man between 40 and 49 years old with Graves' hyperthyroidism. The CDR3 is CASSPGTSVTYEQYF. CDR3 nucleotides: TGTGCCAGCAGTCCCGGGACTAGCGTTACCTACGAGCAGTACTTC.